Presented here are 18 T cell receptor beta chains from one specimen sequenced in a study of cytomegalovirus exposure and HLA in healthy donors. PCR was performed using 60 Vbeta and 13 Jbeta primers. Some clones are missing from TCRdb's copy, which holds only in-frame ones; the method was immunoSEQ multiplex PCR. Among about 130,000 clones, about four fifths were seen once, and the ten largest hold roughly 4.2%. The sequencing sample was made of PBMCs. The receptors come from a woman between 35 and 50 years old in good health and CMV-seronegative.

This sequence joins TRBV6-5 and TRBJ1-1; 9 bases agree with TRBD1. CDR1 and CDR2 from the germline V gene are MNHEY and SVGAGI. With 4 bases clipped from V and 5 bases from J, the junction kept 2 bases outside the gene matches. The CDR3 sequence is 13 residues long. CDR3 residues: CASSSQGATEAFF. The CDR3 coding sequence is TGTGCCAGCAGTTCACAGGGGGCAACTGAAGCTTTCTTT.

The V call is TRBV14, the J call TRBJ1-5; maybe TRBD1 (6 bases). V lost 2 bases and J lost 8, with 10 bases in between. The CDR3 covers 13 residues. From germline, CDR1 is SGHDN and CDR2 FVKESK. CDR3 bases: TGTGCCAGCAGCCAAAACTACAGGGAGCCCCAGCATTTT. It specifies CASSQNYREPQHF.

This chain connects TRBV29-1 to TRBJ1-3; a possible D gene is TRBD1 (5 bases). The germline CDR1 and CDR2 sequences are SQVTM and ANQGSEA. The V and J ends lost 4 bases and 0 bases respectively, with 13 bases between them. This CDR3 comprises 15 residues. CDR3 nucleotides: TGCAGCGTTGGGGGGGACCTCGACTCTGGAAACACCATATATTTT. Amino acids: CSVGGDLDSGNTIYF. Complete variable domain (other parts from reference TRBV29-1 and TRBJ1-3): SAVISQKPSRDICQRGTSLTIQCQVDSQVTMMFWYRQQPGQSLTLIATANQGSEATYESGFVIDKFPISRPNLTFSTLTVSNMSPEDSSIYLCSVGGDLDSGNTIYFGEGSWLTVV.

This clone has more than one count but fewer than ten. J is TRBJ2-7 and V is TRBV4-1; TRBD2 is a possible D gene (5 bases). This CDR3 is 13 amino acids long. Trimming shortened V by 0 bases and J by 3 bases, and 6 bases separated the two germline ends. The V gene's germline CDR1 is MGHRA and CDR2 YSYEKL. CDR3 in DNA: TGCGCCAGCAGCCAAGATCGGGGCTACGAGCAGTACTTC. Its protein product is CASSQDRGYEQYF.

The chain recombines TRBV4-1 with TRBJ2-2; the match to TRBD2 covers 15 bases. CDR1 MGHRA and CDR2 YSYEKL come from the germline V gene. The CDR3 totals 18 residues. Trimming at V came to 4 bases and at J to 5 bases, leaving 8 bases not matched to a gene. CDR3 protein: CASSPLGLAGGGTGELFF. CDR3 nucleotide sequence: TGCGCCAGCAGCCCCCTGGGACTAGCGGGGGGAGGGACCGGGGAGCTGTTTTTT.

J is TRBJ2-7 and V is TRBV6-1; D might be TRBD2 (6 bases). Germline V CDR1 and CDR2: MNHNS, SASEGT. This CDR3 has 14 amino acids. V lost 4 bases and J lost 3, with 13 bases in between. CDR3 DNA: TGTGCCAGCAGTGTCGGGGGACCTTACTACGAGCAGTACTTC. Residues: CASSVGGPYYEQYF.

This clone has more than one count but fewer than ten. CDR3 in amino acids: CASSSGLAYTYEQYF. The CDR3 nucleotides are TGTGCCAGCAGCTCGGGACTTGCTTACACCTACGAGCAGTACTTC. This chain joins TRBV7-2 and TRBJ2-7; tentatively, D is TRBD2 (6 bases). The V and J ends lost 4 bases and 2 bases respectively, with 15 bases between them. CDR1 SGHTA and CDR2 FQGNSA come from the germline V gene. CDR3 size: 15 residues. Full variable domain (outside the CDR3, taken from reference TRBV7-2 and TRBJ2-7): GAGVSQSPSNKVTEKGKDVELRCDPISGHTALYWYRQSLGQGLEFLIYFQGNSAPDKSGLPSDRFSAERTGGSVSTLTIQRTQQEDSAVYLCASSSGLAYTYEQYFGPGTRLTVT.

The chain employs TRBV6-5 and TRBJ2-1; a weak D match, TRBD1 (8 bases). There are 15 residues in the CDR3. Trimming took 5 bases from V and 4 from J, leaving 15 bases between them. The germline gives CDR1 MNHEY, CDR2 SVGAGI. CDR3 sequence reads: CASSPTGGDYNEQFF. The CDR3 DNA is TGTGCCAGCAGTCCAACAGGGGGGGATTACAATGAGCAGTTCTTC.

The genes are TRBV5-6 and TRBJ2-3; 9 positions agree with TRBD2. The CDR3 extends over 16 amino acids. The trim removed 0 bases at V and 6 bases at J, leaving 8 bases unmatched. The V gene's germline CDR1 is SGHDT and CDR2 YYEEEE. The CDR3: CASSLASGILADTQYF. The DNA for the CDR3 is TGTGCCAGCAGCTTGGCTAGCGGGATCCTCGCGGATACGCAGTATTTT.

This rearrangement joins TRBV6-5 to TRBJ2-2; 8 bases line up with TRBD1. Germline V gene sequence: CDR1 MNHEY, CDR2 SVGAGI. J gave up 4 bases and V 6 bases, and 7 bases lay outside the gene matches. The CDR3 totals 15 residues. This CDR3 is CASRRDRGSTGELFF. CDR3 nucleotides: TGTGCCAGCAGGAGAGACAGGGGTAGCACCGGGGAGCTGTTTTTT.

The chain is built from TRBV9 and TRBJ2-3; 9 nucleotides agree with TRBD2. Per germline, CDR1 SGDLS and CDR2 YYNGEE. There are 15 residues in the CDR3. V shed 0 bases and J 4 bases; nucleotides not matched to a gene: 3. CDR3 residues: CASSVVAGGPDTQYF. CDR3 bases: TGTGCCAGCAGCGTAGTCGCGGGAGGGCCAGATACGCAGTATTTT.

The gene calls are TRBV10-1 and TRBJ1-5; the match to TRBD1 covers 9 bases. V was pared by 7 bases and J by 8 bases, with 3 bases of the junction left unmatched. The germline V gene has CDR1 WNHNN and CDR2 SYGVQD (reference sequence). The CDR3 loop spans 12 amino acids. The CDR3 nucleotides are TGCGCCAGCAAAAGGACAGGGGAGCCCCAGCATTTT. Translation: CASKRTGEPQHF.

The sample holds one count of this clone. The CDR3 DNA follows: TGTGCCAGCAGCATAAGCGGGGGGACGAACAATGAGCAGTTCTTC. Its translation: CASSISGGTNNEQFF. The chain is built from TRBV7-2 and TRBJ2-1; 9 bases match TRBD2. CDR1 and CDR2 (germline): SGHTA, FQGNSA. This CDR3 region has 15 residues. The trim removed 5 bases at V and 5 bases at J, leaving 7 bases unmatched.

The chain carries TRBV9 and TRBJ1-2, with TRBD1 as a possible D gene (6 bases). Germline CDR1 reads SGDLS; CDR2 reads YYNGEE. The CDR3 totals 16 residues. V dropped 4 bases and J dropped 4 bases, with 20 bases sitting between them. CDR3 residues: CASSPQGYVGAYGYTF. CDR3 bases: TGTGCCAGCAGCCCCCAGGGGTATGTCGGGGCCTATGGCTACACCTTC.

As DNA, the CDR3 is TGTGCCACCAGCAGAGAGCTCGGGAGTGAAAAACTGTTTTTT. Translated, it gives CATSRELGSEKLFF. The V call is TRBV15, the J call TRBJ1-4; D not certain. This CDR3 region has 14 residues. V lost 0 bases to trimming and J lost 7 bases, with 9 bases between them. Germline CDR1 reads LNHNV; CDR2 reads YYDKDF (reference sequence).

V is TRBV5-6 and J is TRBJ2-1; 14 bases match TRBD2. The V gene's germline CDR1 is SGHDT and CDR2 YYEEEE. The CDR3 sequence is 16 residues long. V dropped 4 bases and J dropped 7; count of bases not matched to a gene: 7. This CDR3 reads CASSPKTSGRANEQFF. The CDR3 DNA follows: TGTGCCAGCAGCCCAAAGACTAGCGGGAGGGCGAATGAGCAGTTCTTC.

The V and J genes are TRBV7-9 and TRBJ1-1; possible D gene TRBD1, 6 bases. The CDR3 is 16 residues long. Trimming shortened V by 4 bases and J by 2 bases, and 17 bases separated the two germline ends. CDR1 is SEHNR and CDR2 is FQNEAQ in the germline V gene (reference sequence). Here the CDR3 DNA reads TGTGCCAGCAGCTCAAGGCGGGGGCAGGGAAACACTGAAGCTTTCTTT. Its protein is CASSSRRGQGNTEAFF.

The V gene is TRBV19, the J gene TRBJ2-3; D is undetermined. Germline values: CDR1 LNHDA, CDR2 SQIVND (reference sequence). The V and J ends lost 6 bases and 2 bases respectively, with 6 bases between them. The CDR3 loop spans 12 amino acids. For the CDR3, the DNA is TGTGCCAGTAGCTCCGTCACAGATACGCAGTATTTT. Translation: CASSSVTDTQYF. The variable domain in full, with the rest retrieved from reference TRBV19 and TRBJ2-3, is DGGITQSPKYLFRKEGQNVTLSCEQNLNHDAMYWYRQDPGQGLRLIYYSQIVNDFQKGDIAEGYSVSREKKESFPLTVTSAQKNPTAFYLCASSSVTDTQYFGPGTRLTVL.